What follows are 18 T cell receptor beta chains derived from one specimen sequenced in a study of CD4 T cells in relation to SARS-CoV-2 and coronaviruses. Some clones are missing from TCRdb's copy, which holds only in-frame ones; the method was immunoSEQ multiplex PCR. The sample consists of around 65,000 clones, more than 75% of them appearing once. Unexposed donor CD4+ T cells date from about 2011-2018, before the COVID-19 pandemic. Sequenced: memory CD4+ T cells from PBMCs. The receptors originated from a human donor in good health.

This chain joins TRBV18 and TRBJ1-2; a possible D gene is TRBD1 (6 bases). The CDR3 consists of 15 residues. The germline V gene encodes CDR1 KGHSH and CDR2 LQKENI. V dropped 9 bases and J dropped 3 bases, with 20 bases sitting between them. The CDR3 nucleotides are TGTGCCAGTAAGACAACGGGGGGCGCTGACTATGGCTACACCTTC. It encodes CASKTTGGADYGYTF.

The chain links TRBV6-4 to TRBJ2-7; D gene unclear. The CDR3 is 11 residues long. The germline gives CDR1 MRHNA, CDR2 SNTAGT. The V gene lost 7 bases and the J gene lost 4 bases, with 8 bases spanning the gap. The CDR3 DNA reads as TGTGCCAGCAACCCTAGGTACGAGCAGTACTTC. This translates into CASNPRYEQYF.

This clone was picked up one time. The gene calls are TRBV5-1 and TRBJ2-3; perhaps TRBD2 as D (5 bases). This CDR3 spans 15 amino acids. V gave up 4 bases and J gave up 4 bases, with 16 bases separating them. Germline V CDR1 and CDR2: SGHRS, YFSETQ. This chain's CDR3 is CASSQDSADPDTQYF. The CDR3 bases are TGCGCCAGCAGCCAGGATAGCGCAGACCCAGATACGCAGTATTTT.

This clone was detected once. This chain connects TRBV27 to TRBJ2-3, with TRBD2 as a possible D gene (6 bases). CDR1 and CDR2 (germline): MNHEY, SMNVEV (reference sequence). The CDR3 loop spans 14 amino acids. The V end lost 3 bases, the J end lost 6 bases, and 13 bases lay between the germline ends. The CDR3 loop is CASSLRAGVDTQYF. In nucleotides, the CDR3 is TGTGCCAGCAGTTTGAGAGCGGGCGTCGATACGCAGTATTTT.

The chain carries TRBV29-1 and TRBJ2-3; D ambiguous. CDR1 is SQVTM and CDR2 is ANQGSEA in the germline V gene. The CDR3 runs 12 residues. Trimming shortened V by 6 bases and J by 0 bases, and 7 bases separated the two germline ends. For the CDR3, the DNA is TGCAGCGTCGATACTAGCACAGATACGCAGTATTTT. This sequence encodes CSVDTSTDTQYF.

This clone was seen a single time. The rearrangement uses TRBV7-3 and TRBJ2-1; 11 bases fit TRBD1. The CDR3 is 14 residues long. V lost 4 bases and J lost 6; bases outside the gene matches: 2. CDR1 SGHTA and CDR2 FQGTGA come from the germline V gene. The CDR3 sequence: CASSSGTGGNEQFF. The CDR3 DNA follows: TGTGCCAGCAGCTCGGGGACAGGGGGCAATGAGCAGTTCTTC. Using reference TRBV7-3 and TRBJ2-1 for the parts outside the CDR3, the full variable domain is GAGVSQTPSNKVTEKGKYVELRCDPISGHTALYWYRQSLGQGPEFLIYFQGTGAADDSGLPNDRFFAVRPEGSVSTLKIQRTERGDSAVYLCASSSGTGGNEQFFGPGTRLTVL.

The DNA of the CDR3 is TGCGCCAGCAGCCAAGATCTAGGGGGAAACACCATATATTTT. Protein: CASSQDLGGNTIYF. V is TRBV4-3 and J is TRBJ1-3; D is unclear. V was trimmed by 0 bases and J by 4 bases, leaving 7 bases between them. The CDR3 covers 14 residues. Germline values: CDR1 LGHNA, CDR2 YSLEER.

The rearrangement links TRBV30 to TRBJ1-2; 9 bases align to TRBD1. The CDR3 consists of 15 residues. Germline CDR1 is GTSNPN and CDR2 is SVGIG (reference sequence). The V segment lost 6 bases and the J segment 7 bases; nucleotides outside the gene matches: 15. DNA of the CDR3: TGTGCCTGCCATCATGGGGGACAGGGACAAGGTGGCTACACCTTC. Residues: CACHHGGQGQGGYTF.

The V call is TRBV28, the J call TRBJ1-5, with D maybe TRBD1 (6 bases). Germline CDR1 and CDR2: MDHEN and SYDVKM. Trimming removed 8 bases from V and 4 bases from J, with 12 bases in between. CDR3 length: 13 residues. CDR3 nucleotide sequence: TGTGCCAGCGGGAGGGACAAGAATCAGCCCCAGCATTTT. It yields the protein CASGRDKNQPQHF.

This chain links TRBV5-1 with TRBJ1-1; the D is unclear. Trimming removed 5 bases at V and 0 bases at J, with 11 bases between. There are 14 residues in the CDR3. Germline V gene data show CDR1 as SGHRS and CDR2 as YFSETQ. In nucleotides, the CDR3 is TGCGCCAGCAGGTGGCTACACATGAACACTGAAGCTTTCTTT. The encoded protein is CASRWLHMNTEAFF.

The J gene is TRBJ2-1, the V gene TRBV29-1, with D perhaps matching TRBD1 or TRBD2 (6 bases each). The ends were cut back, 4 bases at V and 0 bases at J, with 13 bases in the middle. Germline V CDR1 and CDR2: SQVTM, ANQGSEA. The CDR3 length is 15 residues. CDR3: CSVVLGGSSYNEQFF. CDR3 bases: TGCAGCGTTGTATTGGGGGGCAGCTCCTACAATGAGCAGTTCTTC.

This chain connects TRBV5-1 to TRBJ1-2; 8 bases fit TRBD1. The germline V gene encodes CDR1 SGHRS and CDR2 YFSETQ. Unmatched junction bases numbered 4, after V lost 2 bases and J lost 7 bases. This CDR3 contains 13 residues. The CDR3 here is CASSLGQGAGYTF. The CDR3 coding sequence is TGCGCCAGCAGCTTAGGACAGGGCGCTGGCTACACCTTC.

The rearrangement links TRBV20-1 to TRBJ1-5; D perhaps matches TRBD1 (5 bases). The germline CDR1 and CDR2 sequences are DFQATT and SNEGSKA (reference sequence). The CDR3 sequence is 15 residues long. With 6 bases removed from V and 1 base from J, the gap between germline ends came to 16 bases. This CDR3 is CSASAGTASNQPQHF. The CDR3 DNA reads TGCAGTGCCAGTGCCGGGACCGCGAGCAATCAGCCCCAGCATTTT.

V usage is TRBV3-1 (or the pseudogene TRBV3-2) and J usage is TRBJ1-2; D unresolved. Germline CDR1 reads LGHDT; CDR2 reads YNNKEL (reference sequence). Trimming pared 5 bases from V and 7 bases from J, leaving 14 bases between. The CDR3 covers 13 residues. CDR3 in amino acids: CASSTPEGGGYTF. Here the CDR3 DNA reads TGTGCCAGCAGCACGCCGGAGGGAGGTGGCTACACCTTC.

CDR3 loop: CASRRPEGNQPQHF. Here the CDR3 DNA reads TGTGCCAGCAGGCGACCCGAGGGGAATCAGCCCCAGCATTTT. The chain carries TRBV28 and TRBJ1-5, with TRBD1 as a possible D gene (5 bases). V shed 6 bases and J shed 4 bases, with 13 bases lying between them. Germline-derived CDR1 and CDR2 are MDHEN and SYDVKM. The CDR3 is 14 amino acids.

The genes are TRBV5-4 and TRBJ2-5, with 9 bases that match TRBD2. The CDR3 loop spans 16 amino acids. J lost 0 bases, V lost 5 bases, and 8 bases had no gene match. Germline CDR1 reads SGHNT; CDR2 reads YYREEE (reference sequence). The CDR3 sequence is CASREASGGYQETQYF. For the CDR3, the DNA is TGTGCCAGCAGGGAAGCAAGCGGGGGGTACCAAGAGACCCAGTACTTC.

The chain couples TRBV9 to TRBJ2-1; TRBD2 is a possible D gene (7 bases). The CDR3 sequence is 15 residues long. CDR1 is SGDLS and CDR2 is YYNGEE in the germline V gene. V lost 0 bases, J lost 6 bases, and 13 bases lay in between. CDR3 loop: CASSVDAGATNEQFF. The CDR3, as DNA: TGTGCCAGCAGCGTAGATGCGGGGGCCACCAATGAGCAGTTCTTC.

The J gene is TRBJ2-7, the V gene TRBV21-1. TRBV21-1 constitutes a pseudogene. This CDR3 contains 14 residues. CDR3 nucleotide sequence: TGTGCCAGCAGCAAAGATGGTCCCACCTACGAGCAGTACTTC. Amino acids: CASSKDGPTYEQYF.